These 28 T cell receptor beta chains originate from one sample sequenced in a study of CD8 T cell repertoires and HIV-1 epitope variants. Libraries were prepared by immunoSEQ multiplex PCR; TCRdb keeps only in-frame clonotypes and omits some of them. The profile covers around 4,500 clones, with about 70% appearing a single time and about 44% taken by the ten largest. No antigen has been identified for these receptors. Sequencing was carried out using cultured CD8+ T cells derived from PBMCs. These receptors were collected from a male donor with HIV.

This clone was observed a few times. The rearrangement links TRBV11-1 to TRBJ2-7; 9 bases match TRBD1. V shed 5 bases, J shed 6 bases, and the junction held 8 bases outside the gene matches. CDR1 is SGHAT, CDR2 FQDESV, per germline (reference sequence). This CDR3 spans 14 amino acids. The CDR3 loop reads CASSPRDRDVEQYF. As DNA, the CDR3 is TGTGCCAGCAGCCCGAGGGACAGGGATGTCGAGCAGTACTTC.

Regarding this clone: This CDR3 is also generated by other DNA sequences in the sample. The CDR3 nucleotides read TGTGCCAGCGGGATAACAGGGGAACTAAGGGATGAGCAGTTCTTC. Translated, it gives CASGITGELRDEQFF. V is TRBV5-8 and J is TRBJ2-1; 7 bases agree with TRBD1. This CDR3 spans 15 amino acids. CDR1 is SGHTS, CDR2 YDEGEE, per germline. With 7 bases clipped from V and 8 bases from J, the junction kept 15 bases outside the gene matches.

The chain recombines TRBV7-9 with TRBJ1-5; no clear D. This CDR3 contains 12 residues. Germline CDR1 SEHNR, CDR2 FQNEAQ (reference sequence). Trimming pared 3 bases from V and 9 bases from J, leaving 9 bases between. The CDR3 DNA sequence: TGTGCCAGCAGCTTGGTAGGAGGGCCCCAGCATTTT. As protein: CASSLVGGPQHF.

The CDR3 sequence is CSVHRPNYGYTF. As DNA, the CDR3 is TGCAGCGTTCACAGGCCTAACTATGGCTACACCTTC. This rearrangement joins TRBV29-1 to TRBJ1-2, with D possibly being TRBD1 (5 bases). This CDR3 comprises 12 residues. V was cut by 5 bases and J by 0 bases, with 7 bases left in between. Germline V gives CDR1 SQVTM, CDR2 ANQGSEA.

The chain carries TRBV23-1 and TRBJ2-6; TRBD1 might be the D (5 bases). TRBV23-1 carries the ORF label, with uncertain function. The CDR3 sequence is 19 residues long. The germline V and J ends were trimmed by 2 bases and 4 bases, with 21 bases remaining between them. CDR3 DNA: TGCGCCAGCAGTCAAATCGCAGGGAAGAGGTACGAAGGGGCCAACGTCCTGACTTTC. The encoded protein is CASSQIAGKRYEGANVLTF.

V usage is TRBV19 and J usage is TRBJ2-2, with 8 nucleotides matching TRBD1. The CDR3 totals 17 residues. The junction had 12 bases not matched to a gene; V was cut back by 5 bases and J by 4 bases. Germline V gives CDR1 LNHDA, CDR2 SQIVND (reference sequence). The CDR3 DNA follows: TGTGCCAGTAGTCACCGGGACAGGTCTTTGGGCACCGGGGAGCTGTTTTTT. Its translation: CASSHRDRSLGTGELFF.

This clone was seen a single time. V and J are TRBV6-5 and TRBJ1-5, with D perhaps matching TRBD1 (6 bases). The V gene's germline CDR1 is MNHEY and CDR2 SVGAGI. With 8 bases removed from V and 6 bases from J, the gap between germline ends came to 17 bases. There are 14 residues in the CDR3. The CDR3 nucleotides read TGTGCCAGCCGAGCTGGGGGGCTGGGTCAGCCCCAGCATTTT. It yields the protein CASRAGGLGQPQHF.

V is TRBV4-1 and J is TRBJ1-2; 9 positions agree with TRBD1. Germline CDR1 is MGHRA and CDR2 is YSYEKL. The CDR3 is 15 residues long. V was clipped by 4 bases and J by 6 bases; unmatched bases: 9. Here the CDR3 DNA reads TGCGCCAGCAGCCCAATGGACAGGGGAGGAGATGGCTACACCTTC. This codes for CASSPMDRGGDGYTF.

The V gene is TRBV28, the J gene TRBJ1-6, with 7 positions matching TRBD1. Germline values: CDR1 MDHEN, CDR2 SYDVKM. The CDR3 totals 15 residues. Trimming removed 5 bases from V and 8 bases from J; junction bases left unmatched: 9. The CDR3 sequence: CASSARQGLDSPLHF. DNA of the CDR3: TGTGCCAGCAGTGCAAGACAGGGCCTTGATTCACCCCTCCACTTT.

The chain employs TRBV7-8 and TRBJ2-7; D gene uncertain. The germline CDR1 and CDR2 sequences are SGHVS and FQNEAQ. CDR3 size: 12 residues. Trimming took off 5 bases at V and 3 bases at J, with 8 bases between the two ends. CDR3 protein: CASSPAGYEQYF. The CDR3 nucleotides are TGTGCCAGCAGCCCCGCCGGCTACGAGCAGTACTTC.

The chain couples TRBV28 to TRBJ1-5, with D unresolved. The germline CDR1 and CDR2 sequences are MDHEN and SYDVKM. The V and J ends lost 5 bases and 3 bases respectively, with 23 bases between them. The CDR3 contains 18 residues. The CDR3 region has the DNA TGTGCCAGCAGTCAATCCACCGTGGAGACGATATACAATCAGCCCCAGCATTTT. It translates to CASSQSTVETIYNQPQHF.

The chain links TRBV5-1 to TRBJ2-6, with D possibly TRBD1 on 5 matching bases. The CDR3 consists of 15 residues. The V end lost 5 bases, the J end lost 0 bases, and 9 bases lay between the germline ends. Germline CDR1 is SGHRS and CDR2 is YFSETQ. This CDR3 reads CASRTGFSGANVLTF. Here the CDR3 DNA reads TGCGCCAGCAGAACAGGTTTCTCTGGGGCCAACGTCCTGACTTTC.

Judged by abundance, this clone is medium-sized. The chain carries TRBV7-9 and TRBJ1-1; TRBD1 matches at 7 bases. This CDR3 has 14 residues. Losses at the gene ends were 5 bases for V and 7 bases for J; bases not matched to a gene: 10. The germline gives CDR1 SEHNR, CDR2 FQNEAQ (reference sequence). In nucleotides, the CDR3 is TGTGCCAGCAGCCTATCAGGGGGTAGCTATGAAGCTTTCTTT. It specifies CASSLSGGSYEAFF.

The rearrangement uses TRBV29-1 and TRBJ2-7; TRBD1 might be the D (5 bases). The ends were cut back, 5 bases at V and 1 base at J, with 6 bases in the middle. Germline lookup yields CDR1 SQVTM and CDR2 ANQGSEA. This CDR3 is built from 11 residues. This chain's CDR3 is CSVQGSYEQYF. CDR3 nucleotide sequence: TGCAGCGTTCAGGGATCCTACGAGCAGTACTTC.

In its sample, this clone was seen once. This sequence joins TRBV7-2 and TRBJ1-5; D not resolved. V lost 2 bases, J lost 2 bases, and 13 bases lay in between. Germline assignment: CDR1 SGHTA and CDR2 FQGNSA. The CDR3 spans 16 residues. CDR3 region: CASSLNGGLRNQPQHF. In nucleotides, the CDR3 is TGTGCCAGCAGCTTAAATGGAGGGTTGCGCAATCAGCCCCAGCATTTT. The whole variable domain, remainder taken from reference TRBV7-2 and TRBJ1-5, is GAGVSQSPSNKVTEKGKDVELRCDPISGHTALYWYRQSLGQGLEFLIYFQGNSAPDKSGLPSDRFSAERTGGSVSTLTIQRTQQEDSAVYLCASSLNGGLRNQPQHFGDGTRLSIL.

J is TRBJ2-2 and V is TRBV5-4, with D maybe TRBD1 (7 bases). Germline CDR1 and CDR2: SGHNT and YYREEE (reference sequence). V lost 0 bases to trimming and J lost 4 bases, with 13 bases between them. CDR3 length: 16 amino acids. As DNA, the CDR3 is TGTGCCAGCAGCTTGGCACGGAGGGGGCGCACCGGGGAGCTGTTTTTT. Its protein product is CASSLARRGRTGELFF. Full variable domain (rest looked up from reference TRBV5-4 and TRBJ2-2): ETGVTQSPTHLIKTRGQQVTLRCSSQSGHNTVSWYQQALGQGPQFIFQYYREEENGRGNFPPRFSGLQFPNYSSELNVNALELDDSALYLCASSLARRGRTGELFFGEGSRLTVL.

The chain carries TRBV5-4 and TRBJ1-2; D remains unclear. The ends were cut back, 4 bases at V and 3 bases at J, with 19 bases in the middle. Germline values: CDR1 SGHNT, CDR2 YYREEE (reference sequence). This CDR3 is built from 16 residues. The CDR3 loop reads CASSPWPVELDYGYTF. For the CDR3, the DNA is TGTGCCAGCAGCCCTTGGCCGGTAGAATTGGACTATGGCTACACCTTC.

The chain couples TRBV9 to TRBJ2-5; no clear D gene. CDR3 length: 12 residues. Germline V gene sequence: CDR1 SGDLS, CDR2 YYNGEE. Trimming cost V 0 bases and J 4 bases, with 4 bases left between them. The CDR3 coding sequence is TGTGCCAGCAGCGTAGGTTCAGAGACCCAGTACTTC. As protein: CASSVGSETQYF. Looking up the rest from reference TRBV9 and TRBJ2-5 gives the full variable domain: DSGVTQTPKHLITATGQRVTLRCSPRSGDLSVYWYQQSLDQGLQFLIQYYNGEERAKGNILERFSAQQFPDLHSELNLSSLELGDSALYFCASSVGSETQYFGPGTRLLVL.

This clone was seen only a few times. The chain recombines TRBV29-1 with TRBJ1-3; no clear D. The CDR3 is 14 amino acids. V gave up 1 base and J gave up 2 bases, with 9 bases separating them. Germline loops: CDR1 SQVTM, CDR2 ANQGSEA. CDR3 amino acids: CSVEGVSTGNTIYF. DNA of the CDR3: TGCAGCGTTGAAGGAGTTTCTACTGGAAACACCATATATTTT.

This clone was observed a handful of times. This sequence joins TRBV13 and TRBJ2-1; D not certain. V was clipped by 5 bases and J by 7 bases, with 12 bases between them. CDR1 and CDR2 from the germline V gene are PRHDT and FYEKMQ (reference sequence). This CDR3 region has 13 residues. The CDR3 loop is CASSPPLINEQFF. The CDR3 DNA sequence: TGTGCCAGCAGCCCCCCCCTAATAAATGAGCAGTTCTTC.

CDR3 amino acids: CASSPPGTGASQPQHF. Written as DNA, the CDR3 is TGTGCCAGCTCACCACCGGGGACGGGGGCGAGTCAGCCCCAGCATTTT. The chain uses TRBV18 and TRBJ1-5; a weak D match, TRBD1 (6 bases). This CDR3 is built from 16 residues. CDR1 is KGHSH, CDR2 LQKENI, per germline. Deletions cut 0 bases from V and 6 bases from J, with 15 bases between.

The genes are TRBV5-6 and TRBJ2-2; no firm D call. CDR1 and CDR2 from the germline V gene are SGHDT and YYEEEE. The CDR3 sequence is 14 residues long. V lost 0 bases and J lost 6, with 9 bases in between. The CDR3 DNA sequence: TGTGCCAGCAGCTTGGGGGGAATGGCCGGGGAGCTGTTTTTT. Its translation is CASSLGGMAGELFF.

This chain joins TRBV7-5 and TRBJ2-7; whether TRBD2, the table's D call, matches the DNA was not checked. TRBV7-5 is given as a pseudogene. The CDR3 has 12 amino acids. In DNA, the CDR3 is TGTGCCAGCAGCTTACGAGCGGGCGAGCAGTACTTC. Its protein is CASSLRAGEQYF.

This rearrangement joins TRBV10-2 to TRBJ2-7; the D is unclear. This CDR3 comprises 14 residues. Germline V CDR1 and CDR2: WSHSY, SAAADI. V lost 8 bases, J lost 5 bases, and 19 bases lay in between. CDR3 DNA sequence: TGCGCCAGCGCCCCAGGCAGCCTTTGGGACGAGCAGTACTTC. Protein sequence: CASAPGSLWDEQYF.

This clone is a singleton in its sample. The chain joins TRBV9 to TRBJ2-1; D ambiguous. There are 12 residues in the CDR3. Germline assignment: CDR1 SGDLS and CDR2 YYNGEE. The germline V and J ends were trimmed by 1 base and 7 bases, with 6 bases remaining between them. CDR3 coding DNA: TGTGCCAGCAGCGTATCGGATAATGAGCAGTTCTTC. It encodes CASSVSDNEQFF.

The chain combines TRBV13 with TRBJ1-2; D may be TRBD1 (5 bases). The CDR3 has 13 residues. The germline CDR1 and CDR2 sequences are PRHDT and FYEKMQ (reference sequence). V was pared by 3 bases and J by 6 bases, with 11 bases between. CDR3 sequence (DNA): TGTGCCAGCAGCTTTGGGGCAGGTGATGGCTACACCTTC. Translation gives CASSFGAGDGYTF.

This chain joins TRBV11-2 and TRBJ2-5; D remains ambiguous. This CDR3 has 12 residues. The germline V gene has CDR1 SGHAT and CDR2 FQNNGV. V lost 0 bases and J lost 5, with 4 bases in between. The CDR3 coding sequence is TGTGCCAGCAGCTTAGAAGGGGAGACCCAGTACTTC. Protein product: CASSLEGETQYF.

The chain joins TRBV5-1 to TRBJ2-6, with 9 bases lining up with TRBD1. V shed 7 bases, J shed 0 bases, and the junction held 8 bases outside the gene matches. Per germline, CDR1 SGHRS and CDR2 YFSETQ. The CDR3 sequence is 17 residues long. CDR3 coding DNA: TGCGCCAGCCGAGAAACAGGGGGCCGCTCTGGGGCCAACGTCCTGACTTTC. Its protein is CASRETGGRSGANVLTF.